The sequence of this T cell receptor (beta chain) was determined in a study of blood T cells in healthy people across ages. Donors were healthy Caucasian individuals from Russia aged roughly 6 to 100. For the second PCR, which ran for about 7 to 11 cycles, a sample-barcoded 5' primer and a J-beta primer mix were used. TCRdb reanalysed the 5' RACE reads using MiXCR and keeps one entry per CDR3 protein. The sample lists some 880,000 distinct CDR3 sequences; roughly 40% were seen once. The V end was cut by 5 bases, the J end by 4 bases, with 17 bases between. The CDR3 covers 15 residues. Study-wide findings and caveats: Across samples, TCR beta diversity tracked strongly with naive T cell percentage. With age, beta diversity per million T cells declined roughly linearly, significantly by around 43. PBMCs were not sorted, which prevented a conclusive comparison of naive versus antigen-experienced cells.

Regarding this clonotype: What it binds is not known.

The chain carries TRBV12-3 or TRBV12-4 and TRBJ1-1, with D maybe TRBD1 (6 bases). This receptor was taken from a man aged 18-30 years in good health. Sequences were obtained from blood. The CDR3 DNA is TGTGCCAGCAGTCTCTTCGGCCAGGGGTCCACTGAAGCTTTCTTT. Residues: CASSLFGQGSTEAFF.